The subject of this entry is one T cell receptor beta chain. Its antigen is undetermined. TCRdb ran MiXCR on the 5' RACE reads and lists one entry per CDR3 protein. Here the sample spans more than 150,000 distinct CDR3 sequences, more than 10% being singletons. This sample was taken from a study of CD8 T cells in ankylosing spondylitis. Germline lookup yields CDR1 SEHNR and CDR2 FQNEAQ (reference sequence). The germline V and J ends were trimmed by 4 bases and 6 bases, with 13 bases remaining between them. This CDR3 has 14 amino acids. Study-wide points: Enrichment of disease-linked clones was reportedly significant in matched ankylosing spondylitis synovial fluid.

The clonotype originates from a male donor with ankylosing spondylitis or in good health (not recorded which). The rearrangement joins TRBV7-9 to TRBJ1-5, with D possibly TRBD1 on 5 matching bases. The material sequenced was blood, either unsorted or a sorted T cell fraction (not recorded which). The DNA of the CDR3 is TGTGCCAGCAGCTCCAGGGAGGGAGGTCAGCCCCAGCATTTT. This sequence encodes CASSSREGGQPQHF.